Presented here are 2 T cell receptor beta chains from one specimen sequenced in a study of vaccination effects on CD4 cells after COVID-19. Sequencing used immunoSEQ multiplex PCR; TCRdb keeps in-frame clones, though not all of them. The sample includes fewer than 90,000 clones, more than 60% of them seen just once. Using viral peptide pools, the ViraFEST assay grew out antigen-specific CD4+ T cells prior to sequencing. Culture proceeded for 10 days, and CD4+ T cells were then isolated. BNT162b2 vaccine or mRNA-1273 vaccine was given to participants in two doses. Their specific antigens are unknown. Sequenced here: CD4+ T cells from PBMCs cultured with HCoV-OC43 spike peptides, sampled after COVID-19 vaccination. Specified subset: HCoV-OC43 spike overlapping peptide pool stimulation. These receptors all stem from a human donor who received a COVID-19 vaccine.

The V and J genes are TRBV5-1 and TRBJ2-5, with TRBD1 as a possible D gene (6 bases). The V end lost 1 base, the J end lost 2 bases, and 15 bases lay between the germline ends. The CDR3 length is 16 residues. From germline, CDR1 is SGHRS and CDR2 YFSETQ. This CDR3 is CASSLIGTMSQETQYF. In DNA, the CDR3 is TGCGCCAGCAGCTTGATCGGGACAATGAGTCAAGAGACCCAGTACTTC.

This chain joins TRBV12-3 or TRBV12-4 and TRBJ1-5, with D hard to call. V was cut by 8 bases and J by 1 base, with 9 bases left in between. This CDR3 has 13 residues. The CDR3 loop reads CASQGTSNQPQHF. CDR3 bases: TGTGCCAGCCAAGGAACCAGCAATCAGCCCCAGCATTTT.